Listed below are T cell receptor beta chains from one sample, sequenced in a study of T-cell reconstitution after alpha-beta-depleted transplantation in children. One entry per CDR3 protein results from TCRdb running MiXCR on the PCR reads. The data contain roughly 500,000 distinct CDR3 sequences, more than 9% of them seen just once; the ten biggest clones take up just over 2%. The specimen was PBMCs, collected before TCRalphabeta/CD19-depleted stem cell transplant. The receptors derive from a child aged 2-15 years with inherited bone marrow failure, due to receive a stem cell transplant. Both conserved end residues are part of each CDR3. A D gene is named only where the DNA matches it firmly. Part of the rows lack a size; the others show once, few, many or a class for expanded clones.

V	J	size	length	D	DNA	CDR3
TRBV20-1	TRBJ2-5	many	13	.	TGCAGTGCTAGAGATAGTCGGCGGGAGACCCAGTACTTC	CSARDSRRETQYF
TRBV7-9	TRBJ2-7	many	15	.	TGTGCCAGCAGCGCCCCGAGGCTAGCACCCTACGAGCAGTACTTC	CASSAPRLAPYEQYF
TRBV7-9	TRBJ2-3	many	15	.	TGTGCCAGCAGCTTGGCATTGGGGGGCATCGTTACGCAGTATTTT	CASSLALGGIVTQYF
TRBV12-3/TRBV12-4	TRBJ2-7	many	13	.	TGTGCCAGCAGTTTAGCGGGACTCTACGAGCAGTACTTC	CASSLAGLYEQYF
TRBV27	TRBJ2-1	many	16	.	TGTGCCAGCAGTAAAATCCTAGGGATATCCTACAATGAGCAGTTCTTC	CASSKILGISYNEQFF
TRBV2	TRBJ2-7	many	16	TRBD2	TGTGCCAGCAGTGGGCCGGGACTAGCGTTCTCCTACGAGCAGTACTTC	CASSGPGLAFSYEQYF
TRBV5-1	TRBJ2-5	many	13	.	TGCGCCAGCAGCTTGGAGGCGGGGGAGACCCAGTACTTC	CASSLEAGETQYF
TRBV30	TRBJ2-1	many	14	TRBD2	TGTGCCTGGAGCTCAGGTCTAGCGGACAATGAGCAGTTCTTC	CAWSSGLADNEQFF
TRBV7-9	TRBJ2-7	many	14	TRBD2	TGTGCCAGCAGCCCTAGCGGGATCCTCCCCGAGCAGTACTTC	CASSPSGILPEQYF
TRBV5-8	TRBJ2-4	many	15	.	TGTGCCAGCAGCTTGGGCGGGACGGCCAAAAACATTCAGTACTTC	CASSLGGTAKNIQYF
TRBV5-5	TRBJ2-5	many	14	.	TGTGCCAGCAGCTTGTTTGGGTTACAAGAGACCCAGTACTTC	CASSLFGLQETQYF
TRBV12-3/TRBV12-4	TRBJ2-7	many	14	.	TGTGCCAGCAGCCGAGGGTATGGCACCTACGAGCAGTACTTC	CASSRGYGTYEQYF
TRBV25-1	TRBJ2-5	many	16	TRBD1	TGTGCCAGCAGCCCCCGTTTCGGGACAGGTCAAGAGACCCAGTACTTC	CASSPRFGTGQETQYF
TRBV7-2	TRBJ1-6	few	15	.	TGTGCCAGCAGCTTAGGTGGGGGGTTGAGATCACCCCTCCACTTT	CASSLGGGLRSPLHF
TRBV19	TRBJ2-7	.	13	.	TGTGCCAGTAGTCCGGGACCACTCTACGAGCAGTACTTC	CASSPGPLYEQYF
TRBV12-5	TRBJ2-1	.	15	TRBD2	TGTGCTAGTGGTTTGGGGCTAGCGGGAGCTTCTGAGCAGTTCTTC	CASGLGLAGASEQFF